The present T cell receptor beta chain was sequenced within a study of blood T cells in healthy people across ages. Alongside a J-beta primer mix, a sample-barcoded 5' primer served in a second PCR lasting 7 to 11 cycles. Each CDR3 protein is one row after TCRdb ran MiXCR on the 5' RACE reads. The sample lists roughly 1,500,000 distinct CDR3 sequences, approximately 42% occurring once. The table lists this clonotype with many counts. CDR3 length equals 14 residues. Germline-derived CDR1 and CDR2 are SNHLY and FYNNEI. The V gene lost 0 bases and the J gene lost 5 bases, with 10 bases spanning the gap. Sequencing used blood. The chain has TRBV2 and TRBJ2-5; unclear D gene. This receptor was taken from a woman under 30 in good health. CDR3 loop: CASSEALGKETQYF. CDR3 in DNA: TGTGCCAGCAGTGAAGCGCTGGGGAAGGAGACCCAGTACTTC.